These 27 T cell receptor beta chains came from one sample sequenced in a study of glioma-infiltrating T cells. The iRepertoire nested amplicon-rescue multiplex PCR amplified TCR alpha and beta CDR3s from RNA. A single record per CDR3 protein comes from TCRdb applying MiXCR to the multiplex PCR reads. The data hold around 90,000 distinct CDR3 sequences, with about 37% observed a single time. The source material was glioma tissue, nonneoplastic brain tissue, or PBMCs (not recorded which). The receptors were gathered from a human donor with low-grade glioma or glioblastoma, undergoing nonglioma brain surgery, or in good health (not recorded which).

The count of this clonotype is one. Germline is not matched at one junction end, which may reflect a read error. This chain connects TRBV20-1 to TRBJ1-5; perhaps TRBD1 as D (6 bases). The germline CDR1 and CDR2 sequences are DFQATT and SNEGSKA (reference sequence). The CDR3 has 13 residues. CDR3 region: CRAIGQRNQPQHF. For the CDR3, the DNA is TGCAGAGCTATTGGACAGCGCAATCAGCCCCAGCATTTT.

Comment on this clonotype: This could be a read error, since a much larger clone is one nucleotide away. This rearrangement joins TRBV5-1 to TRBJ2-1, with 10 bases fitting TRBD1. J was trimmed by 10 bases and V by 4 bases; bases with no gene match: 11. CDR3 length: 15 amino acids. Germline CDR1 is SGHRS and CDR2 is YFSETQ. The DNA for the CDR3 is TGCGCCAGCAGCCGATCCGGGACAGGGGTTTACGAGCAGTTCTTC. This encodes CASSRSGTGVYEQFF.

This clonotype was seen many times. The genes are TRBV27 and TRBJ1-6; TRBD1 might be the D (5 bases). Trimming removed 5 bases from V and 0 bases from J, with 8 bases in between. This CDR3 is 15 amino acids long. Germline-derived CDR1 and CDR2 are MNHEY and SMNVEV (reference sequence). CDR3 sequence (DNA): TGTGCCAGCAGTGTTCAGGGCTCCTATAATTCACCCCTCCACTTT. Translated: CASSVQGSYNSPLHF.

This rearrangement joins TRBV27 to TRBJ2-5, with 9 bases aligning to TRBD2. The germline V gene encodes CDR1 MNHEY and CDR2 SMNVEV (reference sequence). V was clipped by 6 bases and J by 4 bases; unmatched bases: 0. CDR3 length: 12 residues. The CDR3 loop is CASRLAGETQYF. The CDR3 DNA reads TGTGCCAGCAGACTAGCGGGAGAGACCCAGTACTTC.

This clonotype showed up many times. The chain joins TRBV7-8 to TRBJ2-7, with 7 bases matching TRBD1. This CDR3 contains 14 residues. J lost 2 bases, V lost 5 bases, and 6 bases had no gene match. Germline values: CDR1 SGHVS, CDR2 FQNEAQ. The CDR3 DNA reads TGTGCCAGCAGCGCAGACAGGGTTCCCTACGAGCAGTACTTC. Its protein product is CASSADRVPYEQYF.

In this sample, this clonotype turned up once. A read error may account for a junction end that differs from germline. The CDR3: CASRVLAGGNNEKFF. As DNA, the CDR3 is TGCGCCAGCAGGGTTCTAGCGGGCGGGAACAATGAGAAGTTCTTC. The gene calls are TRBV5-1 and TRBJ2-1; 8 nucleotides agree with TRBD2. The CDR3 spans 15 residues. Germline-derived CDR1 and CDR2 are SGHRS and YFSETQ.

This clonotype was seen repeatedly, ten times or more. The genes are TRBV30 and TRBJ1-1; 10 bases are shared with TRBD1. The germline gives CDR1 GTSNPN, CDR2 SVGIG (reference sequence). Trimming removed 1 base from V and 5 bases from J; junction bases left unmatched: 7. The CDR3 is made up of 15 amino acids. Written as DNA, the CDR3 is TGTGCCTGGAGTGGAGACAGGGGGCAAGTGACTGAAGCTTTCTTT. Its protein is CAWSGDRGQVTEAFF.

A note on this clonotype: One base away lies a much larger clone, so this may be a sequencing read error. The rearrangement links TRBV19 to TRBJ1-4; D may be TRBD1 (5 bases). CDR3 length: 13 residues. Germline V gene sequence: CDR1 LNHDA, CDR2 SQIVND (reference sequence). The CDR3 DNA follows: TGTGCCAGTAGTACCGGGGCTAATGAAAGACTGTTTTTT. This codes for CASSTGANERLFF.

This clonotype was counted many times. The CDR3 region has the DNA TGTGCCAGCAGTCTTTCGGACAACGTAGAGACCCAGTACTTC. Protein sequence: CASSLSDNVETQYF. J is TRBJ2-5 and V is TRBV2; weak D call: TRBD1 (5 bases). The V gene's germline CDR1 is SNHLY and CDR2 FYNNEI. The CDR3 is 14 residues long. Trimming removed 5 bases from V and 4 bases from J, with 14 bases in between.

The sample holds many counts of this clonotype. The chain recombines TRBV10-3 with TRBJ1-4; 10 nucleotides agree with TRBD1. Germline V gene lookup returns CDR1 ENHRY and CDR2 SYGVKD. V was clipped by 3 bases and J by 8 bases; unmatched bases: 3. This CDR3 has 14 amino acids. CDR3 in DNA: TGTGCCATCAGTGATCCGGACAGGGGGGAAAAACTGTTTTTT. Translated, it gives CAISDPDRGEKLFF.

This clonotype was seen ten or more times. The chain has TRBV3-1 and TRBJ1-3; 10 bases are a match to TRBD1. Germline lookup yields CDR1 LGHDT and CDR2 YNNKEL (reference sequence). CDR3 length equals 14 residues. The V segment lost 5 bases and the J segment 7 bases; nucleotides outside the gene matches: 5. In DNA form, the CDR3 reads TGTGCCAGCAGCTCGACAGGGGGCTTCAACACCATATATTTT. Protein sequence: CASSSTGGFNTIYF.

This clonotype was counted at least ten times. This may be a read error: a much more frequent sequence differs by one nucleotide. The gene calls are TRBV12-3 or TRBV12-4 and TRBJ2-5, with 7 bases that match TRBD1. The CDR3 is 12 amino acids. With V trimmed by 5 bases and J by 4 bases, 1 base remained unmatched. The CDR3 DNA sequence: TGTGCCAGCAGTCCAGGGGGAGAGACCCAGTACTTC. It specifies CASSPGGETQYF.

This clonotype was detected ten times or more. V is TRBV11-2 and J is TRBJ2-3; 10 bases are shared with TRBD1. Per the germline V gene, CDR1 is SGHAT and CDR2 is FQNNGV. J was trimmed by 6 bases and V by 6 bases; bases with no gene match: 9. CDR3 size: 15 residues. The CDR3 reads CASRGRDRGLDTQYF. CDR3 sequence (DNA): TGTGCCAGCAGAGGACGGGACAGGGGTTTGGATACGCAGTATTTT.

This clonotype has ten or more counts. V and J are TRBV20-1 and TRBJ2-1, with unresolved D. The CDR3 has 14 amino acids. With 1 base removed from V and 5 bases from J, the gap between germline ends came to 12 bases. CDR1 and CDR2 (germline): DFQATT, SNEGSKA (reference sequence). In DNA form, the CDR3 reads TGCAGTGCTAGAGCCCGGCGGAACGACAATGAGCAGTTCTTC. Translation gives CSARARRNDNEQFF.

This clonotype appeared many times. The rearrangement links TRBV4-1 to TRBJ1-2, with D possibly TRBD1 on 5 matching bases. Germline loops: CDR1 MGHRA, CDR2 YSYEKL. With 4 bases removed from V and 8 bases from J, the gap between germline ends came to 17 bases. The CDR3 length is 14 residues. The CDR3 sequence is CASSLHQGSGGYTF. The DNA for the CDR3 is TGCGCCAGCAGCCTCCACCAGGGTTCTGGGGGCTACACCTTC.

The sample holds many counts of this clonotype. The DNA of the CDR3 is TGTGCCAGCAGGGGACTAGCGGGTACAGATACGCAGTATTTT. Translating it yields CASRGLAGTDTQYF. This sequence joins TRBV12-3 or TRBV12-4 and TRBJ2-3; 12 nucleotides align to TRBD2. The length of the CDR3 is 14 residues. V gave up 6 bases and J gave up 3 bases; unmatched junction bases: 1.

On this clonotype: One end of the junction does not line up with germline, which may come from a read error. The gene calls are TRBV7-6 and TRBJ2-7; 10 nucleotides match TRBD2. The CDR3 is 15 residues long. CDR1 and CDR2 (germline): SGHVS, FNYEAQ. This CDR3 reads CASSPSSGSLYEQHF. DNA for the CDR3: TGTGCCAGCAGCCCTTCTAGCGGGAGTTTATACGAGCAGCACTTC.

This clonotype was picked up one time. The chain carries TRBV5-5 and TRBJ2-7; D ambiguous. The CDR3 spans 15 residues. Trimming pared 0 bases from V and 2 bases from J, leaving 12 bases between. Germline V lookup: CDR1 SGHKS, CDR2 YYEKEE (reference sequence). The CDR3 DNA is TGTGCCAGCAGCTTGGTTAATACACCGACCTACGAGCAGTACTTC. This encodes CASSLVNTPTYEQYF.

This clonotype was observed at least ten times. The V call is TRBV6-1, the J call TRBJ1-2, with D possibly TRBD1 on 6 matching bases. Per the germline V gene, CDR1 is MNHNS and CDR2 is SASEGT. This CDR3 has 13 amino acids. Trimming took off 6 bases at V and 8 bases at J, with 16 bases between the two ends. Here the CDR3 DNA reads TGTGCCAGCAGCACAGGGTTGTCGGGGGGCTACACCTTC. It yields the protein CASSTGLSGGYTF.

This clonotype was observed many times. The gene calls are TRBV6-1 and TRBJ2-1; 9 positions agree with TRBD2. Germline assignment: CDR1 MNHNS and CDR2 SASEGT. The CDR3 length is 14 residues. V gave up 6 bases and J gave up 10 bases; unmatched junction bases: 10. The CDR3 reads CASSLGGAGGEQFF. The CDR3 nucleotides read TGTGCCAGCAGCCTCGGGGGAGCGGGGGGAGAGCAGTTCTTC.

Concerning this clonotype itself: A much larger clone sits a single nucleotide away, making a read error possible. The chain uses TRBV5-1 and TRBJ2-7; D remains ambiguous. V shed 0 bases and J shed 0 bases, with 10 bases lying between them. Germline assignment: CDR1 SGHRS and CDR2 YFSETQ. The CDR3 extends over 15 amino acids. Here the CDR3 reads CASSLDRPVSYEQYF. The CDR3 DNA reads TGCGCCAGCAGCTTGGACAGACCGGTCTCCTACGAGCAGTACTTC.

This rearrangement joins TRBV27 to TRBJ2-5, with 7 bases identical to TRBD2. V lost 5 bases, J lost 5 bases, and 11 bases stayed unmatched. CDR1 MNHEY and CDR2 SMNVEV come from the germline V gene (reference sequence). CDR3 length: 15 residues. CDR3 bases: TGTGCCAGCAGTAGTTGGGGGGGTTACGGGGAGACCCAGTACTTC. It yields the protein CASSSWGGYGETQYF.

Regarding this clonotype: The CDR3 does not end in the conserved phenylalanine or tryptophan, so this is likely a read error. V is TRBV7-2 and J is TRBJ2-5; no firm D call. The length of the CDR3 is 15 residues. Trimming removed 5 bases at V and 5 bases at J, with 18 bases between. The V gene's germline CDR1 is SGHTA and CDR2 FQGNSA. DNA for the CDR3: TGTGCCAGCAGCGCATCGACAAGAACCGAGGAGACCCAGTACTCC. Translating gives CASSASTRTEETQYS.

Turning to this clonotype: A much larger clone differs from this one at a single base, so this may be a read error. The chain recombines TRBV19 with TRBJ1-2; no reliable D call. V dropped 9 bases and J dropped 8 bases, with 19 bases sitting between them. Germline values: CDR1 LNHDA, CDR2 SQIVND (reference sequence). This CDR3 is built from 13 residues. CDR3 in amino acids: CASAPPGSKGYTF. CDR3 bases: TGTGCCAGCGCCCCGCCGGGTTCGAAAGGCTACACCTTC. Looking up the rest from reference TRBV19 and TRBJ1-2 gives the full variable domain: DGGITQSPKYLFRKEGQNVTLSCEQNLNHDAMYWYRQDPGQGLRLIYYSQIVNDFQKGDIAEGYSVSREKKESFPLTVTSAQKNPTAFYLCASAPPGSKGYTFGSGTRLTVV.

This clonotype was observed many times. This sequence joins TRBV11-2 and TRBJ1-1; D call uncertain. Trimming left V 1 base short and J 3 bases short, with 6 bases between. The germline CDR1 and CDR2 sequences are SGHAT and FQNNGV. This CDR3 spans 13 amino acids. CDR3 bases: TGTGCCAGCAGCTTAGTTCTGGACACTGAAGCTTTCTTT. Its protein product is CASSLVLDTEAFF.

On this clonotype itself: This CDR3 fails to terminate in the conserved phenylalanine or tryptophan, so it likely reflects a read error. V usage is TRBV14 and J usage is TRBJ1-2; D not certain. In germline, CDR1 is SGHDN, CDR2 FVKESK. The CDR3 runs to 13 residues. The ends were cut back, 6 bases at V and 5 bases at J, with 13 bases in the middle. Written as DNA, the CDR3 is TGTGCCAGCAGACAGACCGGGCCGTATGGCTACACCTGC. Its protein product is CASRQTGPYGYTC.

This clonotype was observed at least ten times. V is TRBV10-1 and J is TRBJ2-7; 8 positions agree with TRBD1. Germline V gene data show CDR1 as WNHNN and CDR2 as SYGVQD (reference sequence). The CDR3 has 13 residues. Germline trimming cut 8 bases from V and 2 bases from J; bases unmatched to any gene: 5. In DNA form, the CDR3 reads TGCGCCAGCTCCGGGACAGGACCCTACGAGCAGTACTTC. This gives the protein CASSGTGPYEQYF.